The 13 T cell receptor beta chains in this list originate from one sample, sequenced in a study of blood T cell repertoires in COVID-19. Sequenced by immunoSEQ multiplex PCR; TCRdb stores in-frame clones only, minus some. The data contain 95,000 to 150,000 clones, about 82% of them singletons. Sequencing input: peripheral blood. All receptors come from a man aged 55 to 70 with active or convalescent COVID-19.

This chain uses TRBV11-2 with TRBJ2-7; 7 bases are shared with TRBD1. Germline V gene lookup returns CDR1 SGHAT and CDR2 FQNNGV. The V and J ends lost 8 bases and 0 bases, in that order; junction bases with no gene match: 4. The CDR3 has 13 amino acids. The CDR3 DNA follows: TGTGCCAGCCAGACAGGGAACTCCTACGAGCAGTACTTC. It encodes CASQTGNSYEQYF.

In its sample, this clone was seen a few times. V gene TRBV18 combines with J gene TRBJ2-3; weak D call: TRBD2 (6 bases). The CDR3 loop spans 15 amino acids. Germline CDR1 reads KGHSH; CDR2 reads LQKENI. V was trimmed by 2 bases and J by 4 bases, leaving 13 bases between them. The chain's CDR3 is CASSPDAGKADTQYF. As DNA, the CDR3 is TGTGCCAGCTCACCAGACGCGGGGAAGGCAGATACGCAGTATTTT.

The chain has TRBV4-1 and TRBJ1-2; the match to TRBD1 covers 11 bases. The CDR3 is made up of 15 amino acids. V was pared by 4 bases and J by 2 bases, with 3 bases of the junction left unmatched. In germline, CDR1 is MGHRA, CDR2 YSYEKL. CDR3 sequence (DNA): TGCGCCAGCAGCCCCGGACAGGGGGCGAACTATGGCTACACCTTC. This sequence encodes CASSPGQGANYGYTF.

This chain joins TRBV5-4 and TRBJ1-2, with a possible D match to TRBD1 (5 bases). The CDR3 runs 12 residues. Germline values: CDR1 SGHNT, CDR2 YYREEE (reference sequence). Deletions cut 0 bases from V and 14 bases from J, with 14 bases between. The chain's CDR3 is CASSLEALRGTF. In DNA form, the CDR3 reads TGTGCCAGCAGCTTGGAAGCGCTCCGGGGGACCTTC.

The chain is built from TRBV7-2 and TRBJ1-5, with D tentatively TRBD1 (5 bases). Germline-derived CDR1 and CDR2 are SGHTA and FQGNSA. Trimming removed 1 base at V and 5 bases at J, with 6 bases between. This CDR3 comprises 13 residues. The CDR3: CASSLVGDQPQHF. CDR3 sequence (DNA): TGTGCCAGCAGCTTAGTAGGGGATCAGCCCCAGCATTTT. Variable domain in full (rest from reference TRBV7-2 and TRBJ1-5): GAGVSQSPSNKVTEKGKDVELRCDPISGHTALYWYRQSLGQGLEFLIYFQGNSAPDKSGLPSDRFSAERTGGSVSTLTIQRTQQEDSAVYLCASSLVGDQPQHFGDGTRLSIL.

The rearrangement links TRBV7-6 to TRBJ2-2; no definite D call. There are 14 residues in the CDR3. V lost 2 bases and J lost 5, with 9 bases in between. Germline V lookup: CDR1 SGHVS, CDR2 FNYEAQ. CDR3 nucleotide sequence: TGTGCCAGCAGCTTATTGGTCGGGACCGGGGAGCTGTTTTTT. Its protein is CASSLLVGTGELFF.

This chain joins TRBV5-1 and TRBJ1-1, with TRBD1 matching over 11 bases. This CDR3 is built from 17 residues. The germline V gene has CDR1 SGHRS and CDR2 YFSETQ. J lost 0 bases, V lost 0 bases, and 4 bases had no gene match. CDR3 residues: CASSLDGTGGLNTEAFF. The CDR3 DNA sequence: TGCGCCAGCAGCTTGGACGGGACAGGGGGGCTGAACACTGAAGCTTTCTTT.

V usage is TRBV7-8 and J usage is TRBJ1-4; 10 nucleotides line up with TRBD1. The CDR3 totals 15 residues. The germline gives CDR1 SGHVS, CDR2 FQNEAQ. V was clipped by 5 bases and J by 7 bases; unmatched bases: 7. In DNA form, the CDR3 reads TGTGCCAGCAGCCCCAGGGACAGGGGAAGTGAAAAACTGTTTTTT. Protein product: CASSPRDRGSEKLFF.

In nucleotides, the CDR3 is TGTGCCAGCAGTTTTTCTAGGGACAGGGGTTCCTACGAGCAGTACTTC. Amino acids: CASSFSRDRGSYEQYF. The gene calls are TRBV28 and TRBJ2-7; TRBD1 aligns across 10 bases. V lost 3 bases and J lost 1; bases outside the gene matches: 6. The germline V gene encodes CDR1 MDHEN and CDR2 SYDVKM. The length of the CDR3 is 16 residues.

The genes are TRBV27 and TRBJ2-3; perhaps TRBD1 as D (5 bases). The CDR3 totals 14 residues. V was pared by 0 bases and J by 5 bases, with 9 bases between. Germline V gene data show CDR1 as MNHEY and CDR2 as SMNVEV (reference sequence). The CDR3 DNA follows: TGTGCCAGCAGTTTATCTTGGGGCCGAGATACGCAGTATTTT. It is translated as CASSLSWGRDTQYF.

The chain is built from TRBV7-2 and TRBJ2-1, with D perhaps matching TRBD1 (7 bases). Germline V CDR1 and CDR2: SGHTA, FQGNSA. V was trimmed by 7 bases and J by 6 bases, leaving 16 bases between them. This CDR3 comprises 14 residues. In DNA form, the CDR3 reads TGTGCCAGCATGCGGGACAGTAACCTCAATGAGCAGTTCTTC. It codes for CASMRDSNLNEQFF.

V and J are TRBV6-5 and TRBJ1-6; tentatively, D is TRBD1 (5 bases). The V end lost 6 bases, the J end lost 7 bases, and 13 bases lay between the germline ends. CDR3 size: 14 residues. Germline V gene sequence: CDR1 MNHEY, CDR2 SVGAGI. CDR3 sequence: CASRGEAWNSPLHF. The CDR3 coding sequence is TGTGCCAGCAGGGGGGAGGCCTGGAATTCACCCCTCCACTTT.

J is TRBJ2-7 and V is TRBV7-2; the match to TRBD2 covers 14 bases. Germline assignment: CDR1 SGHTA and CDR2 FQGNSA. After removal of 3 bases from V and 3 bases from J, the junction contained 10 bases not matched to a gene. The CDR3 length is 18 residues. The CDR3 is CASSLKTSGRERVYEQYF. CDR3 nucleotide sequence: TGTGCCAGCAGCTTGAAGACTAGCGGGAGGGAAAGGGTCTACGAGCAGTACTTC.